The rows below give T cell receptor beta chains drawn from one sample of a study of blood T cell repertoires in COVID-19. The table came from immunoSEQ multiplex PCR; TCRdb's copy has only in-frame clones and leaves some out. The sample holds 350,000 to 400,000 clones; around 89% are singletons and the top ten take 6.5%. Source material: peripheral blood. The receptor set was obtained from a man between 18 and 29 years old with active or convalescent COVID-19. Each CDR3 is given with its conserved first and last residue. D genes are given only for firm matches. The size of a clone is reported for some rows only, either as once, few or many, or as a class for expanded clones.

j_gene | len | abundance | v_gene | d_gene | CDR3aa | CDR3nt
TRBJ2-5 | 16 | . | TRBV7-8 | TRBD2 | CASSTPGLAGEEAQYF | TGTGCCAGCAGCACGCCGGGACTAGCGGGGGAAGAGGCCCAGTACTTC
TRBJ2-4 | 17 | . | TRBV6-1 | TRBD1 | CASSGQTGAQAKNIQYF | TGTGCCAGCAGTGGACAGACAGGGGCTCAAGCCAAAAACATTCAGTACTTC
TRBJ2-7 | 15 | . | TRBV28 | . | CASSLYPSVSYEQYF | TGTGCCAGCAGTTTATACCCTAGCGTCTCCTACGAGCAGTACTTC
TRBJ1-5 | 15 | . | TRBV5-8 | . | CASSFSRNSNQPQHF | TGTGCCAGCAGCTTTTCGCGTAATAGCAATCAGCCCCAGCATTTT
TRBJ1-5 | 14 | . | TRBV7-9 | . | CASSLGLGNQPQHF | TGTGCCAGCAGCTTAGGTCTCGGGAATCAGCCCCAGCATTTT
TRBJ2-1 | 13 | . | TRBV18 | . | CASSQGGYNEQFF | TGTGCCAGCTCACAGGGAGGATACAATGAGCAGTTCTTC
TRBJ2-1 | 15 | . | TRBV19 | TRBD2 | CASSILAGHYNEQFF | TGTGCCAGTAGTATACTAGCGGGACATTACAATGAGCAGTTCTTC
TRBJ1-6 | 15 | . | TRBV11-2 | TRBD1 | CASSFHYRGSSPLHF | TGTGCCAGCAGCTTTCATTACAGGGGCAGCTCACCCCTCCACTTT
TRBJ2-2 | 15 | . | TRBV15 | . | CATSVTGGNTGELFF | TGTGCCACCAGCGTAACCGGGGGAAACACCGGGGAGCTGTTTTTT
TRBJ1-2 | 15 | . | TRBV7-2 | . | CASSLALPANYGYTF | TGTGCCAGCAGCTTAGCGCTCCCAGCTAACTATGGCTACACCTTC
TRBJ1-1 | 14 | . | TRBV19 | . | CASSIAGRATEAFF | TGTGCCAGTAGTATAGCGGGCAGGGCTACTGAAGCTTTCTTT
TRBJ1-2 | 14 | . | TRBV5-6 | . | CASSPRREIYGYTF | TGTGCCAGCAGCCCCCGACGGGAAATCTATGGCTACACCTTC
TRBJ2-7 | 15 | . | TRBV3-1/TRBV3-2 | TRBD1 | CASSGSTGSPYEQYF | TGTGCCAGCAGCGGCTCGACAGGGAGTCCGTACGAGCAGTACTTC
TRBJ2-3 | 16 | . | TRBV6-4 | TRBD2 | CASSEAHSGGSDTQYF | TGTGCCAGCAGTGAAGCCCATAGCGGGGGGAGTGATACGCAGTATTTT
TRBJ2-7 | 14 | . | TRBV27 | . | CASSRGGISYEQYF | TGTGCCAGCAGTAGGGGGGGCATCTCCTACGAGCAGTACTTC
TRBJ1-5 | 16 | few | TRBV20-1 | . | CSASLRSASGNQPQHF | TGCAGTGCTAGTCTCAGGTCGGCCTCGGGCAATCAGCCCCAGCATTTT
TRBJ2-5 | 15 | . | TRBV7-2 | TRBD1 | CASKDRGRREETQYF | TGTGCCAGCAAAGACAGGGGGCGCCGGGAAGAGACCCAGTACTTC
TRBJ1-6 | 14 | . | TRBV6-2/TRBV6-3 | . | CASSKGTSNSPLHF | TGTGCCAGCAGCAAGGGGACTTCAAATTCACCCCTCCACTTT
TRBJ2-1 | 16 | . | TRBV27 | TRBD2 | CASSGISGGPEREQFF | TGTGCCAGCAGTGGGATAAGCGGGGGCCCCGAAAGGGAGCAGTTCTTC
TRBJ2-3 | 12 | . | TRBV9 | . | CASSVYSDTQYF | TGTGCCAGCAGCGTCTACTCAGATACGCAGTATTTT
TRBJ1-2 | 17 | . | TRBV28 | TRBD1 | CASRLGTGGKFNYGYTF | TGTGCCAGCAGACTCGGGACAGGGGGTAAATTTAACTATGGCTACACCTTC
TRBJ2-1 | 13 | . | TRBV7-2 | TRBD2 | CASSAGLAGMQFF | TGTGCCAGCAGCGCGGGACTAGCGGGGATGCAGTTCTTC
TRBJ1-1 | 16 | few | TRBV28 | . | CASSLAGAGVNTEAFF | TGTGCCAGCAGTTTAGCAGGGGCGGGGGTGAACACTGAAGCTTTCTTT
TRBJ2-6 | 16 | . | TRBV28 | . | CASRGTRYSGANVLTF | TGTGCCAGCAGGGGGACACGTTACTCTGGGGCCAACGTCCTGACTTTC
TRBJ2-6 | 16 | . | TRBV14 | . | CASSQGGFSGANVLTF | TGTGCCAGCAGCCAAGGAGGTTTCTCTGGGGCCAACGTGCTGACTTTC
TRBJ1-5 | 15 | . | TRBV28 | . | CASSLGGPSNQPQHF | TGTGCCAGCAGCCTGGGGGGGCCTAGCAATCAGCCCCAGCATTTT
TRBJ1-2 | 14 | . | TRBV18 | . | CASSPATQGYGYTF | TGTGCCAGCTCACCAGCGACGCAGGGCTATGGCTACACCTTC
TRBJ1-6 | 16 | once | TRBV5-5 | TRBD1 | CASSLAPTGGNSPLHF | TGTGCCAGCAGCCTAGCCCCGACAGGGGGAAATTCACCCCTCCACTTT
TRBJ1-2 | 13 | . | TRBV7-2 | . | CASSWTGTTGYTF | TGTGCCAGCAGCTGGACCGGGACAACTGGCTACACCTTC
TRBJ2-1 | 17 | . | TRBV18 | . | CASSIQPSGGYYNEQFF | TGTGCCAGCTCCATACAACCGTCAGGAGGGTACTACAATGAGCAGTTCTTC
TRBJ1-6 | 15 | . | TRBV6-5 | TRBD1 | CASSYQTGNYSPLHF | TGTGCCAGCAGTTACCAGACAGGGAATTATTCACCCCTCCACTTT